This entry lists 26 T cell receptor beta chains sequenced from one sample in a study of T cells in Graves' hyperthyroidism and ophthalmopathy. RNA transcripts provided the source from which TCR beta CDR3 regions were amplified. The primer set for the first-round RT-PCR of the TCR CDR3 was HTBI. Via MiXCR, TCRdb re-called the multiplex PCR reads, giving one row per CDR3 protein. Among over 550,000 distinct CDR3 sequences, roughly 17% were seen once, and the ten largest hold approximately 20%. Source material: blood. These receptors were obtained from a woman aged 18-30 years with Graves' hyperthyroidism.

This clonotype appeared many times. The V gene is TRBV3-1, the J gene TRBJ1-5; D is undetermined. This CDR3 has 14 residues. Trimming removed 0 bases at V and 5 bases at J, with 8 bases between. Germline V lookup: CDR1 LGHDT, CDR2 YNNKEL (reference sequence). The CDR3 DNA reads TGTGCCAGCAGCCAAGAGGGCAGCCATCAGCCCCAGCATTTT. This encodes CASSQEGSHQPQHF.

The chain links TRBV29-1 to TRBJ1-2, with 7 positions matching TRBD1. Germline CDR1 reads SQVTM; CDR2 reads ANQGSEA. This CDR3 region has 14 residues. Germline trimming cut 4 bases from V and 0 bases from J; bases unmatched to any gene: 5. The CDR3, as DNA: TGCAGCGTTGCAGCGACAGGGACTAACTATGGCTACACCTTC. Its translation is CSVAATGTNYGYTF.

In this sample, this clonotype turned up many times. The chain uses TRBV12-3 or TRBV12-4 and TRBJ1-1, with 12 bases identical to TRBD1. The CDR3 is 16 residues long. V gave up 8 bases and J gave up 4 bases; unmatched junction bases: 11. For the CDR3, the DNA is TGTGCCAGCCGCACAGGGACAGGGGGCGCGGGCACTGAAGCTTTCTTT. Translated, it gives CASRTGTGGAGTEAFF.

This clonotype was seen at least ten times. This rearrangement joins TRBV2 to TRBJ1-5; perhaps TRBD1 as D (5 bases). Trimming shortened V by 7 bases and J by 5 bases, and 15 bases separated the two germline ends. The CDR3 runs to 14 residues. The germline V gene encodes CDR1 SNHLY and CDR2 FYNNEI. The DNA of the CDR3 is TGTGCCAGCACTCCCAGGGAAAACGATCAGCCCCAGCATTTT. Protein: CASTPRENDQPQHF.

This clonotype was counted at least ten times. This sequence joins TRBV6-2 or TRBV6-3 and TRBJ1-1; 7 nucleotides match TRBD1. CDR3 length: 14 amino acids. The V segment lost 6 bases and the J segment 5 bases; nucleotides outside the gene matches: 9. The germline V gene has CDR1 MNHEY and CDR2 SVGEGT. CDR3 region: CASSDWDSWTEAFF. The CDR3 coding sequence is TGTGCCAGCAGCGATTGGGACAGTTGGACTGAAGCTTTCTTT.

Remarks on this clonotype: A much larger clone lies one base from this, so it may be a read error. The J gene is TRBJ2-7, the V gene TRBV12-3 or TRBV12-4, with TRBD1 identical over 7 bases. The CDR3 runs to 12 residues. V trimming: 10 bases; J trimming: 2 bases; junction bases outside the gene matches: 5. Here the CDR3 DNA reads TGTGCCATCAGGGGGATTGCCTACGAGCAGTACTTC. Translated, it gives CAIRGIAYEQYF.

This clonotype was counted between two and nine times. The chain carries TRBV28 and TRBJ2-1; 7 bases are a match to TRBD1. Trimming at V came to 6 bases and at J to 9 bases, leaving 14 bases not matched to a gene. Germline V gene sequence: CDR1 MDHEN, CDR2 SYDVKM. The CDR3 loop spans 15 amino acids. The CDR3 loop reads CASSLTGQPSGEQFF. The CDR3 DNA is TGTGCCAGCAGCCTTACGGGACAGCCTTCGGGTGAGCAGTTCTTC.

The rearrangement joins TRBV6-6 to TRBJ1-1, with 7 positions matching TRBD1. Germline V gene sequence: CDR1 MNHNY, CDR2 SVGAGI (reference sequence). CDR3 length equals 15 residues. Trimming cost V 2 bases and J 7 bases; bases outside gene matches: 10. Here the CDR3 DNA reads TGTGCCAGCAGTTACGACGTCGACAGGGCCGATGAAGCTTTCTTT. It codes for CASSYDVDRADEAFF.

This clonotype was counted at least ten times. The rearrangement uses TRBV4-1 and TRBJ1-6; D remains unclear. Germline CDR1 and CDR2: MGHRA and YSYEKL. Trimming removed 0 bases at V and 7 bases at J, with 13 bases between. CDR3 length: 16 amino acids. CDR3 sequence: CASSQDAGGANSPLHF. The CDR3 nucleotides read TGCGCCAGCAGCCAAGACGCGGGAGGCGCGAATTCACCCCTCCACTTT.

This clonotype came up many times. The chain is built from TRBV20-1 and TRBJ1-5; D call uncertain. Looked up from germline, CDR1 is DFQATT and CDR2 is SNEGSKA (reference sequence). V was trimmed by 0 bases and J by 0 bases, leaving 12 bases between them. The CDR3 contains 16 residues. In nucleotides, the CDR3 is TGCAGTGCTAGAGATATTCGGCCGTATAGCAATCAGCCCCAGCATTTT. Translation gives CSARDIRPYSNQPQHF.

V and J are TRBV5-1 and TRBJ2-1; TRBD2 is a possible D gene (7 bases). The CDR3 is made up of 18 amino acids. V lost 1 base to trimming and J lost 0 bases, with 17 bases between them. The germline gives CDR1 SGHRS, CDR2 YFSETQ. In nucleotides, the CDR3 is TGCGCCAGCAGCTTGCTGGGAGGGGGGGCTAGCTCCTACAATGAGCAGTTCTTC. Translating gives CASSLLGGGASSYNEQFF.

CDR3 nucleotides: TGTGCCACCAGTGATTTCGGCGGACGAACGAGAGAGCGGGAGAACACCGGGGAGCTGTTTTTT. Translation: CATSDFGGRTRERENTGELFF. J is TRBJ2-2 and V is TRBV24-1, with 7 bases fitting TRBD2. CDR1 and CDR2 from the germline V gene are KGHDR and SFDVKD. The CDR3 runs 21 residues. V shed 1 base and J 1 base; nucleotides not matched to a gene: 17.

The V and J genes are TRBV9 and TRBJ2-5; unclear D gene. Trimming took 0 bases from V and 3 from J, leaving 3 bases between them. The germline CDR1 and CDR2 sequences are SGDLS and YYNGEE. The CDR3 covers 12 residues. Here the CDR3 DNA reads TGTGCCAGCAGCGTAGAGGAAGAGACCCAGTACTTC. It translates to CASSVEEETQYF.

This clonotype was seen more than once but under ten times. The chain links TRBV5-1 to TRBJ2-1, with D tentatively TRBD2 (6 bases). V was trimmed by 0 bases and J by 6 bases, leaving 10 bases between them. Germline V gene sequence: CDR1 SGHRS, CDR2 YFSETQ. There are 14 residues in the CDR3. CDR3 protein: CASSLEGTRNEQFF. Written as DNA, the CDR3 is TGCGCCAGCAGCTTGGAGGGGACTCGCAATGAGCAGTTCTTC.

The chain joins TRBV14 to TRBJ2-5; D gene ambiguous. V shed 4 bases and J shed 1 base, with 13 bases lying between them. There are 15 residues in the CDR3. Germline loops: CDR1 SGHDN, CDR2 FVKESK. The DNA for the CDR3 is TGTGCCAGCAGCCCAGTTTGGGCGTTCCAAGAGACCCAGTACTTC. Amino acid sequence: CASSPVWAFQETQYF. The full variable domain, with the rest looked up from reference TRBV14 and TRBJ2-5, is EAGVTQFPSHSVIEKGQTVTLRCDPISGHDNLYWYRRVMGKEIKFLLHFVKESKQDESGMPNNRFLAERTGGTYSTLKVQPAELEDSGVYFCASSPVWAFQETQYFGPGTRLLVL.

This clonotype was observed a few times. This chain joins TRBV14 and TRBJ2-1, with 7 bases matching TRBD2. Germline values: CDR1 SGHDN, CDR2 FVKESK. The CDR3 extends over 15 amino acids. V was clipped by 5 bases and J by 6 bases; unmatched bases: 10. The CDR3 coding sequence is TGTGCCAGCAGCAAAGCGGCCGGGACTACCAATGAGCAGTTCTTC. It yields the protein CASSKAAGTTNEQFF.

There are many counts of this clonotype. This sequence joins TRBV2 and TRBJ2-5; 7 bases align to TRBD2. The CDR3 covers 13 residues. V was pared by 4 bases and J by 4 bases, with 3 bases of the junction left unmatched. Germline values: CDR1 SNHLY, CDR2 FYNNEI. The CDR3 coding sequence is TGTGCCAGCAGTGTGTCTAGCGGAGAGACCCAGTACTTC. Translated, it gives CASSVSSGETQYF.

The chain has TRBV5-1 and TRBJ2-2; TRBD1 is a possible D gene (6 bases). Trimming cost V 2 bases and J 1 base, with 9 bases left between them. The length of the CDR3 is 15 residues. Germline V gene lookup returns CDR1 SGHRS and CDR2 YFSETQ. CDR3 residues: CASSFYRENTGELFF. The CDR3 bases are TGCGCCAGCAGCTTTTACAGGGAGAACACCGGGGAGCTGTTTTTT.

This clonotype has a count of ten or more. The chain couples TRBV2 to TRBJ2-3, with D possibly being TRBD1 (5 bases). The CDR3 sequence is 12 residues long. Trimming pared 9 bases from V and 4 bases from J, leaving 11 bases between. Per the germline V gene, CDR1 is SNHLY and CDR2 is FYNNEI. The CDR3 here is CASGAEADTQYF. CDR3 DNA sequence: TGTGCCAGTGGGGCAGAGGCAGATACGCAGTATTTT.

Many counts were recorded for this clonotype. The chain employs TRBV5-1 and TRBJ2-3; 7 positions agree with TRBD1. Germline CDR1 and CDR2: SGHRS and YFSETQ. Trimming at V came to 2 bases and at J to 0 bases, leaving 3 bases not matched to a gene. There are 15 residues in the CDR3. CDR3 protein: CASSFDRASTDTQYF. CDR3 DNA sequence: TGCGCCAGCAGCTTCGACAGGGCTAGCACAGATACGCAGTATTTT.

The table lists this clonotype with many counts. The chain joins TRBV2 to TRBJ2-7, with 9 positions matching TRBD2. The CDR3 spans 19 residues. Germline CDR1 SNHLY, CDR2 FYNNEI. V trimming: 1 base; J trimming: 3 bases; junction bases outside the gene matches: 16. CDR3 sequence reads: CASSEGMGKAGGWVYEQYF. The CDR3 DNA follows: TGTGCCAGCAGTGAAGGTATGGGCAAAGCGGGAGGCTGGGTCTACGAGCAGTACTTC. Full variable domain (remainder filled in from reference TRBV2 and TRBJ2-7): EPEVTQTPSHQVTQMGQEVILRCVPISNHLYFYWYRQILGQKVEFLVSFYNNEISEKSEIFDDQFSVERPDGSNFTLKIRSTKLEDSAMYFCASSEGMGKAGGWVYEQYFGPGTRLTVT.

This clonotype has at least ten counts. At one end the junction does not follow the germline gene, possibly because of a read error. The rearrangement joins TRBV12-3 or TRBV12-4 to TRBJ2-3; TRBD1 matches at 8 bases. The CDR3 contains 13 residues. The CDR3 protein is CASSQGASDTQYF. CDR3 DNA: TGTGCGAGCAGCCAGGGGGCGTCGGATACGCAGTATTTT.

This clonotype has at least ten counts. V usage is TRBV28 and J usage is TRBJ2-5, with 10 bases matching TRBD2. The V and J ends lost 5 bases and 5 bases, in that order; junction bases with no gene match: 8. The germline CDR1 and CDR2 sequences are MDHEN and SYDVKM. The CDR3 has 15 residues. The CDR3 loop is CASSHLAGVFETQYF. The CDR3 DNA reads TGTGCCAGCAGTCATCTAGCGGGAGTTTTTGAGACCCAGTACTTC. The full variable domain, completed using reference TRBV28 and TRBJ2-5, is DVKVTQSSRYLVKRTGEKVFLECVQDMDHENMFWYRQDPGLGLRLIYFSYDVKMKEKGDIPEGYSVSREKKERFSLILESASTNQTSMYLCASSHLAGVFETQYFGPGTRLLVL.

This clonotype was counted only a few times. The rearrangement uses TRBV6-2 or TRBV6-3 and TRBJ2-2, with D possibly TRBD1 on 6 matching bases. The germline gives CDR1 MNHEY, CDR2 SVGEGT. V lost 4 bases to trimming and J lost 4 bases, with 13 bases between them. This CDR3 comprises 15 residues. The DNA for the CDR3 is TGTGCCAGCAGTTCCTCAGGGGAAAGCACCGGGGAGCTGTTTTTT. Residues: CASSSSGESTGELFF.

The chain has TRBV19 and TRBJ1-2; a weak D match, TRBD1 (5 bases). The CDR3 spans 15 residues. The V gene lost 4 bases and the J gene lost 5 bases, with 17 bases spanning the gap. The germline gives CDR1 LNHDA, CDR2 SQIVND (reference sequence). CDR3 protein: CASSTTEGSGYGYTF. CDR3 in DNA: TGTGCCAGTAGTACCACTGAGGGGTCGGGGTATGGCTACACCTTC.

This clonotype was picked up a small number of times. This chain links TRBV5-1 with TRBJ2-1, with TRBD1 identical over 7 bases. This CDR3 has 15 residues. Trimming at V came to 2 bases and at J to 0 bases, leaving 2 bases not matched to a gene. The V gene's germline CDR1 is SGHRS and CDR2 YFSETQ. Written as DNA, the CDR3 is TGCGCCAGCAGCTTACGGACAGGCTCCTACAATGAGCAGTTCTTC. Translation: CASSLRTGSYNEQFF.